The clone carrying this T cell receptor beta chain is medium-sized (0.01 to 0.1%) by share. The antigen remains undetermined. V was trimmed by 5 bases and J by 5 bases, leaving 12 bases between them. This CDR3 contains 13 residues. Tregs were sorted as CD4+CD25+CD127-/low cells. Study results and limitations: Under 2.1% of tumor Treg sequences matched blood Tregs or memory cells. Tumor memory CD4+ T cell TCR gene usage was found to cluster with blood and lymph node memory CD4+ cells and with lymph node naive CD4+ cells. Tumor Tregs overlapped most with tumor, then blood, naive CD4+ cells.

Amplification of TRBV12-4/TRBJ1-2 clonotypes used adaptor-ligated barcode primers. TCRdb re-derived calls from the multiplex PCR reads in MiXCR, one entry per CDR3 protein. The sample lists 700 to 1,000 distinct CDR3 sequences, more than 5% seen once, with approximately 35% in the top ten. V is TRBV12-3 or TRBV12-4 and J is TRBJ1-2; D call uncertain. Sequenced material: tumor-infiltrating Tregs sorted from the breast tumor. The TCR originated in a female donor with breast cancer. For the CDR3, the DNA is TGTGCCAGCAGTCCTGGGCCCGGGTATGGCTACACCTTC. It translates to CASSPGPGYGYTF.